This TCR beta chain appears in the sequencing data of a study of monozygotic twins with inflammatory bowel disease. TCRdb processed the 5' RACE reads again and assigns one entry to each CDR3 protein, with no DNA. The listing records over 90,000 distinct CDR3 sequences. The CDR3 runs 16 residues. Germline CDR1 is SGHKS and CDR2 is YYEKEE (reference sequence). The source is a human donor with ulcerative colitis or Crohn's disease, or a healthy co-twin of an affected twin (not recorded which). V and J are TRBV5-5 and TRBJ2-2; TCRdb returns TRBD2, unconfirmable since there is no DNA. The sequenced sample consisted of blood. The CDR3: CASTRGGRTNTGELFF.